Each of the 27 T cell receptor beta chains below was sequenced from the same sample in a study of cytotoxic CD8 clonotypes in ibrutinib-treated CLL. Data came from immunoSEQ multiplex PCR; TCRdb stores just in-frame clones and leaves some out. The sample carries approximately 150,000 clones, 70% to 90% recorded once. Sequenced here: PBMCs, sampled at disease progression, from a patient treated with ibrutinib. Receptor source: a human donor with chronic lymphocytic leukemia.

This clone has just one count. This CDR3 is CASSITGGDMNTEAFF. The DNA for the CDR3 is TGTGCCAGCTCAATAACAGGGGGGGACATGAACACTGAAGCTTTCTTT. V usage is TRBV27 and J usage is TRBJ1-1; 8 nucleotides agree with TRBD1. V dropped 8 bases and J dropped 0; count of bases not matched to a gene: 11. The germline gives CDR1 MNHEY, CDR2 SMNVEV (reference sequence). The CDR3 is 16 residues long.

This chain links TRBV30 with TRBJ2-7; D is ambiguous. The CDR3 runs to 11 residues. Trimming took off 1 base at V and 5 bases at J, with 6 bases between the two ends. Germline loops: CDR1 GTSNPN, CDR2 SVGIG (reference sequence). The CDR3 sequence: CAWSAGHEQYF. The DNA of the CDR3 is TGTGCCTGGAGTGCGGGCCACGAGCAGTACTTC.

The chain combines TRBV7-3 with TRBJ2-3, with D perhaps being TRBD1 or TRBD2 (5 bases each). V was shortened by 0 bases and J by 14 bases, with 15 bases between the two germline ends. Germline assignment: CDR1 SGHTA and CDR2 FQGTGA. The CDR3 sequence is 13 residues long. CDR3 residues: CASSLTFRDLRYF. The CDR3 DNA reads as TGTGCCAGCAGCTTAACTTTCCGGGACCTCAGGTATTTT.

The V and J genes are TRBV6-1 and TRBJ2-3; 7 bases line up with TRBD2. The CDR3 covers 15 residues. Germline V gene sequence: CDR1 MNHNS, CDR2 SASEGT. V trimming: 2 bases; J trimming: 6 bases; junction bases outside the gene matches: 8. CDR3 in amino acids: CASSERLARGDTQYF. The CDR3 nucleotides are TGTGCCAGCAGTGAAAGACTAGCTAGAGGTGATACGCAGTATTTT.

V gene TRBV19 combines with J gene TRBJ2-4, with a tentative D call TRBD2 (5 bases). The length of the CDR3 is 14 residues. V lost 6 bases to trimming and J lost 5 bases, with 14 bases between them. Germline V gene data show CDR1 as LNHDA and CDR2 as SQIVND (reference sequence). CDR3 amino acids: CASSRGSTQNIQYF. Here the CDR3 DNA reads TGTGCCAGTAGCAGAGGGAGTACCCAAAACATTCAGTACTTC.

CDR3 protein: CASRTTGLAVTDTQYF. In DNA form, the CDR3 reads TGTGCCAGTAGAACAACTGGACTAGCGGTCACAGATACGCAGTATTTT. The chain links TRBV19 to TRBJ2-3, with 10 bases identical to TRBD2. CDR1 LNHDA and CDR2 SQIVND come from the germline V gene (reference sequence). With 6 bases clipped from V and 2 bases from J, the junction kept 8 bases outside the gene matches. The CDR3 runs 16 residues.

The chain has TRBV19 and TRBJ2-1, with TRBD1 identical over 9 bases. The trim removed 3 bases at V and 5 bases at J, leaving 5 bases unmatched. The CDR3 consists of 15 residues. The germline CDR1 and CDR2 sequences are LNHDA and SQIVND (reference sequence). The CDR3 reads CASSISDRGHNEQFF. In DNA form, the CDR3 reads TGTGCCAGTAGTATCTCGGACAGGGGCCACAATGAGCAGTTCTTC.

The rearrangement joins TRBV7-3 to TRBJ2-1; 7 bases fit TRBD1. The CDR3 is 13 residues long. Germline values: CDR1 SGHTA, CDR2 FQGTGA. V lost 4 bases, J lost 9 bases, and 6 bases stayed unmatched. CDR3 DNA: TGTGCCAGCAGCTCCGACAGGGTGGGTGAGCAGTTCTTC. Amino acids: CASSSDRVGEQFF.

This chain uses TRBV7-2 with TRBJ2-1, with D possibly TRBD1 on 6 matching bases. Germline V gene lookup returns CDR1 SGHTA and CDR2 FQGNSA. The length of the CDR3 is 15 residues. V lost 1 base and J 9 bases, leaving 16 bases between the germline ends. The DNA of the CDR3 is TGTGCCAGCAGCTTAGTGGCAGGGGTCCCGGTTGAGCAGTTCTTC. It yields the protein CASSLVAGVPVEQFF.

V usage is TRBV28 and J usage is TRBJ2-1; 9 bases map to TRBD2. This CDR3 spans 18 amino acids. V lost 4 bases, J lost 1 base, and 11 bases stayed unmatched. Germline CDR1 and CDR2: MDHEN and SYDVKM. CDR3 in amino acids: CASSSPSSGRPSYNEQFF. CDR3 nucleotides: TGTGCCAGCAGTTCCCCCTCCAGCGGGAGGCCGTCCTACAATGAGCAGTTCTTC. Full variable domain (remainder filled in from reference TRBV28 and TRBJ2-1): DVKVTQSSRYLVKRTGEKVFLECVQDMDHENMFWYRQDPGLGLRLIYFSYDVKMKEKGDIPEGYSVSREKKERFSLILESASTNQTSMYLCASSSPSSGRPSYNEQFFGPGTRLTVL.

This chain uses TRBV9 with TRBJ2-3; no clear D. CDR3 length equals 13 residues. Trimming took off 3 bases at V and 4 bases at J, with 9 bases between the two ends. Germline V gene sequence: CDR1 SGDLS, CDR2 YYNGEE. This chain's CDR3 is CASSARYADTQYF. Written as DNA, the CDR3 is TGTGCCAGCAGCGCAAGATATGCAGATACGCAGTATTTT.

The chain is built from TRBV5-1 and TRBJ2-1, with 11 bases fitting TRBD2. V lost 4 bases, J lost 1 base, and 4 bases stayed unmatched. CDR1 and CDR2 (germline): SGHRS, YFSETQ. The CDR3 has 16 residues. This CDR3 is CASSVGLAESYNEQFF. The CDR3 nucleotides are TGCGCCAGCAGCGTGGGACTAGCGGAGTCCTACAATGAGCAGTTCTTC.

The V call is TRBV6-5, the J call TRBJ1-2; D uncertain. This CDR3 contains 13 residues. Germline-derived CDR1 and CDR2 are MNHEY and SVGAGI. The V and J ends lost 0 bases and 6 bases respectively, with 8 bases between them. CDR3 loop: CASSYSAGHGYTF. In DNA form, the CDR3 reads TGTGCCAGCAGTTACTCCGCGGGCCATGGCTACACCTTC.

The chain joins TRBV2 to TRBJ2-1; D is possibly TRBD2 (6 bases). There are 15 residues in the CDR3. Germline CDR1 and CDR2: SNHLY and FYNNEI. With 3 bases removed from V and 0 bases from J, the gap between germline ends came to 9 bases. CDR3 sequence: CASSDRGSSYNEQFF. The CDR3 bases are TGTGCCAGCAGTGATCGGGGGAGCTCCTACAATGAGCAGTTCTTC.

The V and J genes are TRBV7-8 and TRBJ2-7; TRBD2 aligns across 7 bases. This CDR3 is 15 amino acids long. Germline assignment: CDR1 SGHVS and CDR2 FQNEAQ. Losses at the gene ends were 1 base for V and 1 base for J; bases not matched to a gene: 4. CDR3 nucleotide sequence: TGTGCCAGCAGCTTAGGAGGGGAGGGGTCCTACGAGCAGTACTTC. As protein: CASSLGGEGSYEQYF.

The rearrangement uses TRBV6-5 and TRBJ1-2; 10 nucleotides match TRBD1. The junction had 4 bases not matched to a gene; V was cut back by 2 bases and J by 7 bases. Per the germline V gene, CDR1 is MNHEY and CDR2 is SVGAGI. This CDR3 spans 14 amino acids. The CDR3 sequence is CASSYGWTGGGYTF. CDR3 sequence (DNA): TGTGCCAGCAGTTACGGATGGACAGGGGGTGGCTACACCTTC.

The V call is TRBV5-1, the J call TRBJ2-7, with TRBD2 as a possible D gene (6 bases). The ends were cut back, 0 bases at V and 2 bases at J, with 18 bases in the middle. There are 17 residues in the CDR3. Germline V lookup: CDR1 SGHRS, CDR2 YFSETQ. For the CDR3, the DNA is TGCGCCAGCAGCTTGGGTTGGGCGGGACCTACTCCCTACGAGCAGTACTTC. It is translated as CASSLGWAGPTPYEQYF.

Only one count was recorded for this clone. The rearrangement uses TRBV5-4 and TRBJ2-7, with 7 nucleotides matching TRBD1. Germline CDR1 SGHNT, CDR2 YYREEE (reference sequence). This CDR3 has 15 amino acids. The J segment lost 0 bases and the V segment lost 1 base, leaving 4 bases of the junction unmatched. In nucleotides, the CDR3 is TGTGCCAGCAGCTTGCTGGGACAGAGCTCCTACGAGCAGTACTTC. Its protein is CASSLLGQSSYEQYF.

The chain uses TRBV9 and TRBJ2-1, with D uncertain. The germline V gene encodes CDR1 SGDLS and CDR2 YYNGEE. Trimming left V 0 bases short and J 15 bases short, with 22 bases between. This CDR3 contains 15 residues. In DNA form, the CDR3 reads TGTGCCAGCAGCGTAGCTGGCACCGGTCGAGGCGCGCGGTTCTTC. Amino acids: CASSVAGTGRGARFF.

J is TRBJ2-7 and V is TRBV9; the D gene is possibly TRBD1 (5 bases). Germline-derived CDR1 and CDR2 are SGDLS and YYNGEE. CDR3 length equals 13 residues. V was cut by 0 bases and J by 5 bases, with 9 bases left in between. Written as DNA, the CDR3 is TGTGCCAGCAGCGTAGCTATAGGGGACGAGCAGTACTTC. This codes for CASSVAIGDEQYF.

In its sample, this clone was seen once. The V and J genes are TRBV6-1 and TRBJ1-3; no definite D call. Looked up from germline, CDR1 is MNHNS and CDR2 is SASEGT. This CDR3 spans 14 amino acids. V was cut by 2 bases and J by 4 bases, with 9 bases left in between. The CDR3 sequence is CASSEQVEGNTIYF. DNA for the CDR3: TGTGCCAGCAGTGAACAGGTCGAGGGAAACACCATATATTTT.

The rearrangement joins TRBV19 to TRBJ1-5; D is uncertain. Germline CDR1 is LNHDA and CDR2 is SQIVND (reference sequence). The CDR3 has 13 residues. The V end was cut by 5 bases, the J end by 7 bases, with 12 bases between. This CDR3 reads CASSPAHRQPQHF. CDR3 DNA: TGTGCCAGTAGTCCCGCTCACCGACAGCCCCAGCATTTT.

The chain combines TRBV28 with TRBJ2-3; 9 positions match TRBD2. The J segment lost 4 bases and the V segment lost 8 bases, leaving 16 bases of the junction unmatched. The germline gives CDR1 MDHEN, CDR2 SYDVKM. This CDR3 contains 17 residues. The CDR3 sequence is CASAGRAGGGGADTQYF. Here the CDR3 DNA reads TGTGCCAGCGCCGGACGGGCGGGAGGCGGGGGGGCAGATACGCAGTATTTT.

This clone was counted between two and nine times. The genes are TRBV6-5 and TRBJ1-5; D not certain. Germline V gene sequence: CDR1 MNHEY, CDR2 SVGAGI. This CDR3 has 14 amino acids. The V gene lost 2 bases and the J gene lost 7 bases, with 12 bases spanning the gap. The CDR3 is CASSYSPAGQPQHF. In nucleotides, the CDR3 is TGTGCCAGCAGTTACAGTCCTGCGGGGCAGCCCCAGCATTTT.

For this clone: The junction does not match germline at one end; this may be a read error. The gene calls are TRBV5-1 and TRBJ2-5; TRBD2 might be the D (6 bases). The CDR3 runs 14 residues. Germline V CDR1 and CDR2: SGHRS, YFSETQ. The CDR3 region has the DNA TGCGCCAGCAGCTTGGAGGCGGGACGAGAGGCCCAGTACTTC. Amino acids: CASSLEAGREAQYF.

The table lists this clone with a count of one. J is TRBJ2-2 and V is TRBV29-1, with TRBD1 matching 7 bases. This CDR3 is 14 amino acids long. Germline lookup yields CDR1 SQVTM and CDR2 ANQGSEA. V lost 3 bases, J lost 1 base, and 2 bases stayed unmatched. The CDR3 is CSVETGRNTGELFF. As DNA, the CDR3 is TGCAGCGTTGAGACAGGGAGGAACACCGGGGAGCTGTTTTTT.

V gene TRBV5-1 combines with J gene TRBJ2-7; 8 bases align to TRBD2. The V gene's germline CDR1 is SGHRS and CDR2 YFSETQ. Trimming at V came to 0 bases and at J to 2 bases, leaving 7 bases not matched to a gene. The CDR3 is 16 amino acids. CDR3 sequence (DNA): TGCGCCAGCAGCTTGGTTACCCAGGGACTAGCCTACGAGCAGTACTTC. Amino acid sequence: CASSLVTQGLAYEQYF.